This T cell receptor beta chain was retrieved from a study of tumor and adjacent non-tumor tissue in lung cancer. Study-wide background: There were around eleven adenocarcinoma, 2 squamous cell carcinoma and 1 small cell lung cancer cases. Aged about 31 to 80 years, patients included roughly ten men and roughly five women with stage I to III disease.

The CDR3 is 17 amino acids. V lost 2 bases, J lost 0 bases, and 16 bases lay in between. Germline values: CDR1 SGHNT, CDR2 YYREEE (reference sequence). Findings and limits, study-wide: Tumor tissue had significantly higher TCR diversity than normal lung. Tumor repertoires had a smaller top 100 clone share than normal lung.

This clonotype was seen only a few times. Its antigen remains unknown. This sample's RNA came from whole unsorted tissue. Three rounds of nested PCR, following a modified ARM-PCR protocol, produced the TCRbeta library. MiXCR, applied by TCRdb to the multiplex PCR reads, yields one record per CDR3 protein. The sample includes under 250,000 distinct CDR3 sequences, around 70% of them seen just once. The chain links TRBV5-4 to TRBJ2-3; D possibly matches TRBD1 or TRBD2 (5 bases each). The specimen sequenced was lung tumor tissue. The clonotype comes from a man in his sixties with non-small cell lung cancer. CDR3 loop: CASSFPGRASSTDTQYF. The CDR3 nucleotides read TGTGCCAGCAGCTTCCCGGGACGGGCATCTAGCACAGATACGCAGTATTTT.